This TCR beta chain was identified in a study of cytomegalovirus exposure and HLA in healthy donors. General study findings and limits: The likely explanation for a cluster of highly shared sequence variants was sequencing artifact. Researchers reported in a later analysis that a missense DCLRE1C variant was tied to TCR beta V- and J-gene trimming. Links to common viral pathogens appeared, in a later analysis, for several of the most significant clusters.

With 60 Vbeta and 13 Jbeta primers, the PCR was carried out. TCRdb's copy holds only in-frame clones and misses some; the assay was immunoSEQ multiplex PCR. The repertoire holds about 160,000 clones, with about 75% as singletons. Comments on this clone: The antigen remains unidentified.

This CDR3 is built from 15 residues. V shed 3 bases, J shed 7 bases, and the junction held 9 bases outside the gene matches. This sequence originates from a woman in her forties or fifties in good health and CMV-seropositive. Sequenced sample: PBMCs. V usage is TRBV23-1 and J usage is TRBJ2-1; 7 bases line up with TRBD2. TRBV23-1 is treated as an ORF (open reading frame) with a function not yet certain. The CDR3 DNA follows: TGCGCCAGCAGTCAGCCGGACTGGCGGGGGAATGAGCAGTTCTTC. It codes for CASSQPDWRGNEQFF.